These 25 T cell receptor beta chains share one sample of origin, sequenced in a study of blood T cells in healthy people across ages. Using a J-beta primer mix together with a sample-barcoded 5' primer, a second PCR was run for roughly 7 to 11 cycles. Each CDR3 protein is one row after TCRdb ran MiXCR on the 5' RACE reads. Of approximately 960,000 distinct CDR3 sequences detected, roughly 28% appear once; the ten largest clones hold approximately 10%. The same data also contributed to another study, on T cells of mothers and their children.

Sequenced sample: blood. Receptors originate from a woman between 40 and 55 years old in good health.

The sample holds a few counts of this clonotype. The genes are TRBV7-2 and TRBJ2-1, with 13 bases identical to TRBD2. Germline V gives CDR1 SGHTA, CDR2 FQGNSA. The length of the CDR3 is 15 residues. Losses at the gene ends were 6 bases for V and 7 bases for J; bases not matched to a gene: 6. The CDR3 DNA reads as TGTGCCAGCAGAGTGGGACTAGCGGGGAGAAATGAGCAGTTCTTC. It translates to CASRVGLAGRNEQFF. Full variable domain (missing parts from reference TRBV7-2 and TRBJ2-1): GAGVSQSPSNKVTEKGKDVELRCDPISGHTALYWYRQSLGQGLEFLIYFQGNSAPDKSGLPSDRFSAERTGGSVSTLTIQRTQQEDSAVYLCASRVGLAGRNEQFFGPGTRLTVL.

The CDR3 nucleotides are TGCAGCGCTGAGCCCGACCGGGACAGGGCCAATGAGCAGTACTTC. Protein sequence: CSAEPDRDRANEQYF. The V gene is TRBV29-1, the J gene TRBJ2-4, with 9 bases fitting TRBD1. The CDR3 loop spans 15 amino acids. Germline values: CDR1 SQVTM, CDR2 ANQGSEA. V trimming: 7 bases; J trimming: 13 bases; junction bases outside the gene matches: 20.

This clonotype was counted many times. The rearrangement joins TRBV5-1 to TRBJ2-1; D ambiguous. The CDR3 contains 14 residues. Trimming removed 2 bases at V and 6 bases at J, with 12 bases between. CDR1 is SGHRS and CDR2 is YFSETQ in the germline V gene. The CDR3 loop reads CASSLDLSRNEQFF. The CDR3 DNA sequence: TGCGCCAGCAGCTTAGATCTATCACGCAATGAGCAGTTCTTC.

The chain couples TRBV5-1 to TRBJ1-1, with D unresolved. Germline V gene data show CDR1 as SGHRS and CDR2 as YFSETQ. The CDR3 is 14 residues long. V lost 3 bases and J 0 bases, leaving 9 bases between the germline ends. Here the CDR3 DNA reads TGCGCCAGCAGCTACCAGCCTATGAACACTGAAGCTTTCTTT. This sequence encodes CASSYQPMNTEAFF.

CDR3: CASNWDGLYGYTF. CDR3 nucleotides: TGCGCCAGCAACTGGGACGGGCTCTATGGCTACACCTTC. The V gene is TRBV5-1, the J gene TRBJ1-2; D may be TRBD1 (5 bases). The CDR3 covers 13 residues. The germline V and J ends were trimmed by 6 bases and 4 bases, with 13 bases remaining between them. Germline values: CDR1 SGHRS, CDR2 YFSETQ.

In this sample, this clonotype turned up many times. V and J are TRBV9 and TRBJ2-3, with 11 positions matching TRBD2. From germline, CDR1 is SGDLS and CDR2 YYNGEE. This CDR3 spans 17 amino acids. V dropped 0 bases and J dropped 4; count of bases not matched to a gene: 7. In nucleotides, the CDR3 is TGTGCCAGCAGCGTAGCTACTAGCGGGGGTGGCGCAGATACGCAGTATTTT. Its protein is CASSVATSGGGADTQYF.

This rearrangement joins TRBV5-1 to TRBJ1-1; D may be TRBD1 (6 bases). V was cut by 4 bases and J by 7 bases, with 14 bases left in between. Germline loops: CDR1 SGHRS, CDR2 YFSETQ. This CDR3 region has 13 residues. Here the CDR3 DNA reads TGCGCCAGCAGCGTGTCGGACAGCGGTGAAGCTTTCTTT. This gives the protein CASSVSDSGEAFF.

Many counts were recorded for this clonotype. CDR3 in DNA: TGTGCCAGCAGTTTATCGAGGGGCAGATCCTACGAGCAGTACTTC. It is translated as CASSLSRGRSYEQYF. The rearrangement links TRBV27 to TRBJ2-7, with D perhaps assigned TRBD1 or TRBD2 (5 bases each). CDR1 is MNHEY, CDR2 SMNVEV, per germline (reference sequence). V lost 0 bases and J lost 1, with 10 bases in between. CDR3 size: 15 residues.

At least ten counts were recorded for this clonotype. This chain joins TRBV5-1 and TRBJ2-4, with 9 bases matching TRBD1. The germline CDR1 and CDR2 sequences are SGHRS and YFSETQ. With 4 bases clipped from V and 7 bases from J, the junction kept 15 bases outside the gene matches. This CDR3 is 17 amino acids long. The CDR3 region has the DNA TGCGCCAGCAGCCAAGCTCCTAGGACAGGGGTCGGGAACATTCAGTACTTC. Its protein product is CASSQAPRTGVGNIQYF.

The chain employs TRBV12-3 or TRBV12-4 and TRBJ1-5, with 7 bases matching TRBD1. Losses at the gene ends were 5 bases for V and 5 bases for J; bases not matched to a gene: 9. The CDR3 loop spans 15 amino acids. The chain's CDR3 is CASSPGQVGDQPQHF. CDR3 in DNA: TGTGCCAGCAGTCCCGGACAGGTCGGGGATCAGCCCCAGCATTTT.

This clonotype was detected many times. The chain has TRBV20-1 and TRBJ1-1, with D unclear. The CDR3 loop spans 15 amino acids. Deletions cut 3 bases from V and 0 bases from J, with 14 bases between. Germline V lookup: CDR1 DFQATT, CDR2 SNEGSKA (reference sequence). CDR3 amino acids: CSARLLSTMNTEAFF. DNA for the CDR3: TGCAGTGCTAGGCTTTTGTCGACCATGAACACTGAAGCTTTCTTT.

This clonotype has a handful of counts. The CDR3 DNA is TGCAGTGCTAGACCTAGCGGGCTAACTCAAGAGACCCAGTACTTC. Translation: CSARPSGLTQETQYF. The rearrangement joins TRBV20-1 to TRBJ2-5, with 8 nucleotides matching TRBD2. There are 15 residues in the CDR3. Germline values: CDR1 DFQATT, CDR2 SNEGSKA (reference sequence). Trimming cost V 2 bases and J 2 bases; bases outside gene matches: 7.

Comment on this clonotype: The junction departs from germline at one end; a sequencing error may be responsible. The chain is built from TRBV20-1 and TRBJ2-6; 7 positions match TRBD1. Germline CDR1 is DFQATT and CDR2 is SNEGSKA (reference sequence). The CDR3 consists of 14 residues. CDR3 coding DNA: TGCAGTGCCATAACAGGGGCTGGGGCCAACGCCCTGACTTTC. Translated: CSAITGAGANALTF.

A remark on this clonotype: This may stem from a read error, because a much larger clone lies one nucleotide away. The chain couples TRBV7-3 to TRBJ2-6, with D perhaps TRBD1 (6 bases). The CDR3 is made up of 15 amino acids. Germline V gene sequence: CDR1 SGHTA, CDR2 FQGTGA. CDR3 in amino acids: CASSYRASGANVPTF. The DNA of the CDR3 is TGTGCCAGCAGCTACAGGGCCTCTGGGGCCAACGTCCCGACTTTC.

CDR3 protein: CASSHGLANYGYTF. CDR3 DNA: TGTGCCAGCAGCCATGGACTGGCTAACTATGGCTACACCTTC. V is TRBV7-2 and J is TRBJ1-2; D is ambiguous. Germline CDR1 is SGHTA and CDR2 is FQGNSA. Trimming took off 5 bases at V and 0 bases at J, with 10 bases between the two ends. The CDR3 has 14 amino acids.

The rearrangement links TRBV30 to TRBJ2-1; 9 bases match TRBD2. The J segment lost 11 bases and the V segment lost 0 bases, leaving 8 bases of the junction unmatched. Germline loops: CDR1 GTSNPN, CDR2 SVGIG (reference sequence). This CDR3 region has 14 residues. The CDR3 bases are TGTGCCTGGAGTGTAATCGGGACTAGCACCCAGCAGTTCTTC. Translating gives CAWSVIGTSTQQFF.

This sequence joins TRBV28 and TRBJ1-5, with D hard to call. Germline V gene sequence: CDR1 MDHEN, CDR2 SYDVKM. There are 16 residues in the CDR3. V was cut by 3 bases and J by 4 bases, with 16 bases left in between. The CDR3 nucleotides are TGTGCCAGCAGTTTTCGGGCCGGACGTACAAATCAGCCCCAGCATTTT. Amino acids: CASSFRAGRTNQPQHF. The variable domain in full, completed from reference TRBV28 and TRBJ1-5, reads DVKVTQSSRYLVKRTGEKVFLECVQDMDHENMFWYRQDPGLGLRLIYFSYDVKMKEKGDIPEGYSVSREKKERFSLILESASTNQTSMYLCASSFRAGRTNQPQHFGDGTRLSIL.

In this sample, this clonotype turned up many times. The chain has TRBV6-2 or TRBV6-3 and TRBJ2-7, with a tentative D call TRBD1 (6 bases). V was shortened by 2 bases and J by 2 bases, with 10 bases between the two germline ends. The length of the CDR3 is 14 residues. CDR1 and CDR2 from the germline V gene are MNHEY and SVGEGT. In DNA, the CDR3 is TGTGCCAGCAGTTACGGACAGCGAACCTACGAGCAGTACTTC. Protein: CASSYGQRTYEQYF.

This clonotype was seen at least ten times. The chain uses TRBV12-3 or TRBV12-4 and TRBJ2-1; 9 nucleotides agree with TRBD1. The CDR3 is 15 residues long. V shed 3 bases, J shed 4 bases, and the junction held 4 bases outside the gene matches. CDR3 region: CASSLGDREYNEQFF. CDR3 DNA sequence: TGTGCCAGCAGTTTGGGGGACAGGGAATACAATGAGCAGTTCTTC.

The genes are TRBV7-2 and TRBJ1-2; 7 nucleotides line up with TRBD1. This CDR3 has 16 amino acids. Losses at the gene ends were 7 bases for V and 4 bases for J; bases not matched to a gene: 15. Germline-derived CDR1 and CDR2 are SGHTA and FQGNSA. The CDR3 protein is CASNLLQGTYLYGYTF. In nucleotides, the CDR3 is TGTGCCAGCAACTTGCTACAGGGGACGTATCTCTATGGCTACACCTTC.

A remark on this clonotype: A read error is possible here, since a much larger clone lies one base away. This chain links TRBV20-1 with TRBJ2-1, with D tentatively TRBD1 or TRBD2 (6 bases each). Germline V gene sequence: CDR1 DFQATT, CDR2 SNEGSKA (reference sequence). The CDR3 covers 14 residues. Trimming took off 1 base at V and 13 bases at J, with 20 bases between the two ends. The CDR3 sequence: CSARGGAAQKTQFF. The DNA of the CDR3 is TGCAGTGCTAGAGGGGGGGCAGCCCAAAAGACCCAGTTCTTC.

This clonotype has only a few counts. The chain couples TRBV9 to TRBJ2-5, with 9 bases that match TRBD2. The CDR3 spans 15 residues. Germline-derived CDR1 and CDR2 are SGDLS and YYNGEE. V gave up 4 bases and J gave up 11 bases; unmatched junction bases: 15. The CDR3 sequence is CASSSGGPPYNEQYF. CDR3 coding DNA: TGTGCCAGCAGCAGCGGGGGGCCTCCATACAATGAGCAGTACTTC.

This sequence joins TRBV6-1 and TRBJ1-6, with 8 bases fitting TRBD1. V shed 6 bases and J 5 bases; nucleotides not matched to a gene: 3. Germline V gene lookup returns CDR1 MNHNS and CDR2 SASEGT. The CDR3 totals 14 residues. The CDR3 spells CASSQGANNSPLHF. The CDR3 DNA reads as TGTGCCAGCAGCCAGGGGGCGAATAATTCACCCCTCCACTTT.

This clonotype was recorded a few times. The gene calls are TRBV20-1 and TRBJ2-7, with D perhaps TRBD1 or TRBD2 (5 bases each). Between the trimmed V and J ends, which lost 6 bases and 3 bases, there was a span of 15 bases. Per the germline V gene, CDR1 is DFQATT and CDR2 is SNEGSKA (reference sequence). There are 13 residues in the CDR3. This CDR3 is CSAPGPGIYEQYF. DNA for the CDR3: TGCAGTGCCCCGGGACCCGGAATCTACGAGCAGTACTTC.

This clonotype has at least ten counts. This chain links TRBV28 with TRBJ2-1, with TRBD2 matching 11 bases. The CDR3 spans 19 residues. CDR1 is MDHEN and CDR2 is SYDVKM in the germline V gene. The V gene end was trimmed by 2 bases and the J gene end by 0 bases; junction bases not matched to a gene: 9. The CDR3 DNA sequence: TGTGCCAGCAGTTTACTAGCGGGGGGCCACCTGAGCTCCTACAATGAGCAGTTCTTC. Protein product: CASSLLAGGHLSSYNEQFF.